Presented here are 22 T cell receptor beta chains from one specimen sequenced in a study of CD8+CD57+ T cells in acquired aplastic anemia. For sequencing, patients were chosen who had shown expansion of CD8+CD57+ cells by flow cytometry. Profiles of TCR beta VDJ and CDR3 were generated from a genomic DNA template. From the reads, TCRdb called clonotypes with MiXCR, one entry per CDR3 protein. The data contain roughly 290,000 distinct CDR3 sequences, 45% to 65% of them seen just once; the ten biggest clones take up 1% to 1.5%. The sample consisted of sorted CD4+, CD8+, or CD8+CD57+ T cells (not recorded which) from PBMCs. The source of these receptors is a human donor with aplastic anemia.

This chain connects TRBV6-1 to TRBJ2-3; the match to TRBD2 covers 11 bases. Germline CDR1 is MNHNS and CDR2 is SASEGT. CDR3 size: 17 residues. The V segment lost 2 bases and the J segment 2 bases; nucleotides outside the gene matches: 6. As DNA, the CDR3 is TGTGCCAGCAGTGAACTTCCTAGCGGGAGGATCACAGATACGCAGTATTTT. Residues: CASSELPSGRITDTQYF.

The chain employs TRBV19 and TRBJ2-2; D possibly corresponds to TRBD1 (6 bases). V lost 3 bases and J lost 5, with 10 bases in between. This CDR3 comprises 14 residues. Germline lookup yields CDR1 LNHDA and CDR2 SQIVND (reference sequence). The chain's CDR3 is CASSIVGQTGELFF. In nucleotides, the CDR3 is TGTGCCAGTAGTATTGTTGGACAGACCGGGGAGCTGTTTTTT.

As regards this clonotype: Compared with germline, one end of the junction differs, possibly owing to a read error. The genes are TRBV12-3 or TRBV12-4 and TRBJ1-1; the D gene is possibly TRBD1 (6 bases). CDR3 length equals 14 residues. The CDR3 region has the DNA TGTGCCAGCAGTTTCGGGACATGGAACACTGAAGCTGTCTTT. Its protein is CASSFGTWNTEAVF.

This chain connects TRBV7-9 to TRBJ1-3, with D possibly matching TRBD1 (5 bases). The ends were cut back, 6 bases at V and 0 bases at J, with 9 bases in the middle. CDR3 size: 14 residues. Germline-derived CDR1 and CDR2 are SEHNR and FQNEAQ (reference sequence). DNA of the CDR3: TGTGCCAGCAGACCAGGGAGCTCTGGAAACACCATATATTTT. This encodes CASRPGSSGNTIYF.

The chain joins TRBV24-1 to TRBJ2-6; D call uncertain. The CDR3 contains 13 residues. The germline V and J ends were trimmed by 6 bases and 4 bases, with 6 bases remaining between them. Germline CDR1 is KGHDR and CDR2 is SFDVKD. CDR3 region: CATSSTGANVLTF. Written as DNA, the CDR3 is TGTGCCACCAGTTCTACAGGGGCCAACGTCCTGACTTTC.

The V call is TRBV20-1, the J call TRBJ1-6, with D perhaps matching TRBD1 (6 bases). The CDR3 is 17 residues long. Trimming removed 0 bases from V and 6 bases from J, with 18 bases in between. CDR1 and CDR2 (germline): DFQATT, SNEGSKA (reference sequence). The CDR3 DNA reads TGCAGTGCTAGAGATCGGGGACACCCGGGGCGTAATTCACCCCTCCACTTT. It encodes CSARDRGHPGRNSPLHF.

The CDR3 DNA sequence: TGTGCCAGCAGTGGACTAGAAACAGATACGCAGTATTTT. Amino acid sequence: CASSGLETDTQYF. The chain carries TRBV6-4 and TRBJ2-3; tentative D call: TRBD2 (6 bases). The CDR3 is 13 residues long. The V and J ends lost 4 bases and 3 bases respectively, with 8 bases between them. CDR1 and CDR2 from the germline V gene are MRHNA and SNTAGT.

This clonotype was counted a few times. The rearrangement uses TRBV2 and TRBJ2-7, with 8 bases that match TRBD1. Trimming cost V 5 bases and J 6 bases; bases outside gene matches: 3. The CDR3 loop spans 12 amino acids. Germline loops: CDR1 SNHLY, CDR2 FYNNEI. The CDR3 sequence is CASSLGTGEQYF. The CDR3 coding sequence is TGTGCCAGCAGTCTGGGGACAGGCGAGCAGTACTTC.

This chain uses TRBV20-1 with TRBJ2-5, with 12 bases aligning to TRBD2. V lost 3 bases and J lost 4; bases outside the gene matches: 3. The CDR3 extends over 14 amino acids. The V gene's germline CDR1 is DFQATT and CDR2 SNEGSKA (reference sequence). The CDR3 region is CSARKTSGRETQYF. The CDR3 region has the DNA TGCAGTGCTAGGAAGACTAGCGGGAGAGAGACCCAGTACTTC.

About this clonotype itself: Since the CDR3 does not end with the conserved phenylalanine or tryptophan, this likely comes from a read error. This chain uses TRBV7-3 with TRBJ2-7; 9 positions match TRBD1. This CDR3 comprises 13 residues. CDR1 and CDR2 (germline): SGHTA, FQGTGA. V shed 7 bases, J shed 4 bases, and the junction held 5 bases outside the gene matches. The CDR3 DNA reads as TGTGCCAGCATAGGACAGGGGAAATACGAGCAGTACCTC. This encodes CASIGQGKYEQYL.

The V call is TRBV10-3, the J call TRBJ2-7; D not resolved. The CDR3 spans 11 residues. Trimming shortened V by 6 bases and J by 1 base, and 4 bases separated the two germline ends. Germline V gives CDR1 ENHRY, CDR2 SYGVKD. CDR3: CAISFSYEQYF. CDR3 in DNA: TGTGCCATCAGCTTTTCCTACGAGCAGTACTTC.

This chain uses TRBV7-9 with TRBJ2-7, with TRBD2 matching over 13 bases. Germline V gene data show CDR1 as SEHNR and CDR2 as FQNEAQ (reference sequence). This CDR3 is 16 amino acids long. V gave up 6 bases and J gave up 5 bases; unmatched junction bases: 10. The chain's CDR3 is CASSLGLAGFGHEQYF. CDR3 in DNA: TGTGCCAGCAGTTTGGGACTAGCGGGGTTCGGTCACGAGCAGTACTTC.

The gene calls are TRBV7-9 and TRBJ2-1; either TRBD1 or TRBD2 may fit D (5 bases each). V was trimmed by 5 bases and J by 15 bases, leaving 14 bases between them. Germline V gene sequence: CDR1 SEHNR, CDR2 FQNEAQ (reference sequence). The CDR3 has 11 residues. Written as DNA, the CDR3 is TGTGCCAGCAGCCAGGGACCCGAGGCGTTCTTC. Translated, it gives CASSQGPEAFF. The whole variable domain, remainder taken from reference TRBV7-9 and TRBJ2-1, is DTGVSQNPRHKITKRGQNVTFRCDPISEHNRLYWYRQTLGQGPEFLTYFQNEAQLEKSRLLSDRFSAERPKGSFSTLEIQRTEQGDSAMYLCASSQGPEAFFGPGTRLTVL.

In regard to this clonotype: One end of the junction varies from germline; a read error may be responsible. This rearrangement joins TRBV7-9 to TRBJ1-2; 7 bases align to TRBD1. Looked up from germline, CDR1 is SEHNR and CDR2 is FQNEAQ (reference sequence). The CDR3 runs to 11 residues. CDR3 sequence: CASSSGTALGF. The CDR3 bases are TGTGCCAGCAGCTCCGGGACAGCCCTGGGGTTC.

This clonotype turned up a few times. The rearrangement uses TRBV2 and TRBJ1-5; no clear D. With 0 bases removed from V and 9 bases from J, the gap between germline ends came to 6 bases. Germline V gene sequence: CDR1 SNHLY, CDR2 FYNNEI. The CDR3 contains 12 residues. The CDR3 is CASSEAQWPQHF. The CDR3 bases are TGTGCCAGCAGTGAAGCGCAATGGCCCCAGCATTTT.

The chain joins TRBV2 to TRBJ2-5; 8 bases align to TRBD2. This CDR3 has 16 residues. Germline V gene data show CDR1 as SNHLY and CDR2 as FYNNEI. Trimming cost V 6 bases and J 5 bases; bases outside gene matches: 14. The CDR3 is CASRSGSGNTGETQYF. The CDR3 DNA follows: TGTGCCAGCAGGAGCGGGAGTGGTAACACCGGGGAGACCCAGTACTTC. Together with reference TRBV2 and TRBJ2-5, the CDR3 gives the full variable domain: EPEVTQTPSHQVTQMGQEVILRCVPISNHLYFYWYRQILGQKVEFLVSFYNNEISEKSEIFDDQFSVERPDGSNFTLKIRSTKLEDSAMYFCASRSGSGNTGETQYFGPGTRLLVL.

The V and J genes are TRBV5-6 and TRBJ2-7; D possibly corresponds to TRBD2 (6 bases). Trimming took off 0 bases at V and 2 bases at J, with 18 bases between the two ends. CDR1 is SGHDT and CDR2 is YYEEEE in the germline V gene. CDR3 length equals 17 residues. The chain's CDR3 is CASSLVPAGWTPYEQYF. CDR3 coding DNA: TGTGCCAGCAGCTTGGTACCGGCGGGGTGGACCCCCTACGAGCAGTACTTC.

This chain links TRBV24-1 with TRBJ1-5; 8 bases are shared with TRBD1. V was pared by 6 bases and J by 0 bases, with 3 bases of the junction left unmatched. Germline V gene data show CDR1 as KGHDR and CDR2 as SFDVKD. The CDR3 has 15 amino acids. The CDR3 sequence is CATSSTGDSNQPQHF. CDR3 DNA: TGTGCCACCAGTTCGACAGGGGATAGCAATCAGCCCCAGCATTTT.

The chain has TRBV10-3 and TRBJ2-7; D may be TRBD1 (5 bases). Germline assignment: CDR1 ENHRY and CDR2 SYGVKD. This CDR3 contains 12 residues. V was clipped by 5 bases and J by 3 bases, with 8 bases between them. The CDR3 loop is CAISPDSYEQYF. The CDR3 nucleotides are TGTGCCATCAGTCCAGACAGCTACGAGCAGTACTTC.

This clonotype has a count of ten or more. A read error may account for a junction end that differs from germline. V and J are TRBV6-2 or TRBV6-3 and TRBJ2-3, with TRBD2 identical over 16 bases. Germline assignment: CDR1 MNHEY and CDR2 SVGEGT. This CDR3 spans 15 amino acids. CDR3 nucleotide sequence: TGTGCCAGCACTACCGGGACTAGCGGGAGGGCCAAGTTGCATTTT. Encoded protein: CASTTGTSGRAKLHF.

In its sample, this clonotype was seen once. This chain connects TRBV12-3 or TRBV12-4 to TRBJ1-6; TRBD1 matches 9 bases. V was clipped by 6 bases and J by 2 bases; unmatched bases: 5. CDR3 length: 16 amino acids. CDR3 DNA: TGTGCCAGCAGCAGGACAGGGGTAACCTATAATTCACCCCTCCACTTT. Amino acids: CASSRTGVTYNSPLHF.

Comment on this clonotype: Germline and junction disagree at one end, which may indicate a read error. The J gene is TRBJ2-7, the V gene TRBV15; D remains ambiguous. Per the germline V gene, CDR1 is LNHNV and CDR2 is YYDKDF (reference sequence). The CDR3 totals 14 residues. The CDR3: CATSRDILVHEQYF. DNA for the CDR3: TGCGCCACCAGCAGAGATATATTAGTTCACGAGCAGTACTTC. The entire variable domain, with the rest obtained from reference TRBV15 and TRBJ2-7, is as follows: DAMVIQNPRYQVTQFGKPVTLSCSQTLNHNVMYWYQQKSSQAPKLLFHYYDKDFNNEADTPDNFQSRRPNTSFCFLDIRSPGLGDTAMYLCATSRDILVHEQYFGPGTRLTVT.